Listed here are 16 T cell receptor beta chains from one sample, sequenced in a study of T-cell reconstitution after alpha-beta-depleted transplantation in children. For TCRbeta, the library was prepared with unique molecular identifiers. TCRdb ran MiXCR on the PCR reads and lists one entry per CDR3 protein. Of under 850,000 distinct CDR3 sequences listed, about 12% are singletons. The source material was PBMCs, sampled before TCRalphabeta/CD19-depleted stem cell transplant. The source of these receptors is a girl aged 2-9 years with congenital amegakaryocytic thrombocytopenia, due to receive a stem cell transplant.

About this clonotype: A much larger clone differs from this one at a single base, so this may be a read error. No conserved phenylalanine or tryptophan is present at the end of the CDR3, so a read error is the likely explanation. The J gene is TRBJ1-2, the V gene TRBV28; 7 bases match TRBD1. Germline-derived CDR1 and CDR2 are MDHEN and SYDVKM. The CDR3 loop spans 14 amino acids. V lost 4 bases, J lost 2 bases, and 4 bases stayed unmatched. The CDR3 nucleotides are TGTGCCAGCAGTTACGGGACAGCAAACTATGGCTACACCATC. Translated: CASSYGTANYGYTI.

This clonotype occurred many times. One end of the junction varies from germline; a read error may be responsible. V is TRBV5-1 and J is TRBJ2-5; the D is unclear. CDR1 and CDR2 from the germline V gene are SGHRS and YFSETQ. The CDR3 is made up of 11 amino acids. The CDR3 reads CASSLSETQYF. CDR3 DNA sequence: TGTGCCAGCAGTTTATCAGAGACCCAGTACTTC.

This clonotype has at least ten counts. The genes are TRBV7-9 and TRBJ1-1; tentative D call: TRBD1 (5 bases). V lost 4 bases, J lost 1 base, and 13 bases lay in between. Germline loops: CDR1 SEHNR, CDR2 FQNEAQ (reference sequence). The CDR3 spans 15 residues. The CDR3 DNA follows: TGTGCCAGCAGCTCCAGTCATCAGGGGAACACTGAAGCTTTCTTT. Translating it yields CASSSSHQGNTEAFF. Looking up the rest from reference TRBV7-9 and TRBJ1-1 gives the full variable domain: DTGVSQNPRHKITKRGQNVTFRCDPISEHNRLYWYRQTLGQGPEFLTYFQNEAQLEKSRLLSDRFSAERPKGSFSTLEIQRTEQGDSAMYLCASSSSHQGNTEAFFGQGTRLTVV.

The chain is built from TRBV7-2 and TRBJ2-7; D remains unclear. CDR3 length: 15 amino acids. Trimming shortened V by 2 bases and J by 4 bases, and 15 bases separated the two germline ends. Germline CDR1 and CDR2: SGHTA and FQGNSA. The CDR3 sequence is CASSLRALAPYEQYF. In nucleotides, the CDR3 is TGTGCCAGCAGCTTAAGGGCGTTAGCCCCTTACGAGCAGTACTTC.

This clonotype was detected many times. The J gene is TRBJ2-7, the V gene TRBV20-1, with 11 bases fitting TRBD2. Germline V lookup: CDR1 DFQATT, CDR2 SNEGSKA (reference sequence). The CDR3 is 13 residues long. V trimming: 3 bases; J trimming: 7 bases; junction bases outside the gene matches: 5. As DNA, the CDR3 is TGCAGTGCTAGTCCACCTAGCGGGGGGGAGCAGTACTTC. Its protein is CSASPPSGGEQYF.

This clonotype was found many times. CDR3 loop: CASSEQRPLSYNEQFF. Here the CDR3 DNA reads TGTGCCAGCAGTGAACAGCGCCCGCTCTCCTACAATGAGCAGTTCTTC. V and J are TRBV25-1 and TRBJ2-1; D is ambiguous. Looked up from germline, CDR1 is MGHDK and CDR2 is SYGVNS. The V end was cut by 2 bases, the J end by 0 bases, with 11 bases between. The CDR3 covers 16 residues.

V usage is TRBV7-9 and J usage is TRBJ1-2, with D uncertain. The V gene lost 7 bases and the J gene lost 0 bases, with 9 bases spanning the gap. The CDR3 loop spans 13 amino acids. Germline assignment: CDR1 SEHNR and CDR2 FQNEAQ (reference sequence). The CDR3 reads CASNPSANYGYTF. In DNA, the CDR3 is TGTGCCAGCAACCCTAGCGCTAACTATGGCTACACCTTC.

J is TRBJ2-7 and V is TRBV5-1; TRBD1 matches 7 bases. CDR1 and CDR2 (germline): SGHRS, YFSETQ. This CDR3 is 16 amino acids long. Trimming cost V 3 bases and J 0 bases; bases outside gene matches: 9. The CDR3 coding sequence is TGCGCCAGCAGCTGGAGGTCCGGGACAGTCTCCTACGAGCAGTACTTC. It yields the protein CASSWRSGTVSYEQYF. The full variable domain, rest sourced from reference TRBV5-1 and TRBJ2-7, is KAGVTQTPRYLIKTRGQQVTLSCSPISGHRSVSWYQQTPGQGLQFLFEYFSETQRNKGNFPGRFSGRQFSNSRSEMNVSTLELGDSALYLCASSWRSGTVSYEQYFGPGTRLTVT.

This clonotype was found many times. This sequence joins TRBV11-2 and TRBJ1-6, with D perhaps matching TRBD1 (6 bases). There are 18 residues in the CDR3. Germline CDR1 and CDR2: SGHAT and FQNNGV. Trimming left V 1 base short and J 2 bases short, with 15 bases between. The CDR3 DNA is TGTGCCAGCAGCTTAGGAGCCGCGACAGGTGCCTATAATTCACCCCTCCACTTT. The encoded protein is CASSLGAATGAYNSPLHF.

This clonotype was counted between two and nine times. V and J are TRBV25-1 and TRBJ2-7; 9 bases match TRBD1. Germline CDR1 reads MGHDK; CDR2 reads SYGVNS. The trim removed 10 bases at V and 10 bases at J, leaving 20 bases unmatched. The CDR3 has 15 amino acids. CDR3 sequence: CATRPGTGNMDVQYF. CDR3 coding DNA: TGTGCCACCAGACCCGGGACAGGGAATATGGATGTTCAGTACTTC.

This clonotype was seen repeatedly, ten times or more. V usage is TRBV12-3 or TRBV12-4 and J usage is TRBJ2-4, with TRBD1 as a possible D gene (5 bases). This CDR3 has 14 amino acids. The V and J ends lost 5 bases and 13 bases respectively, with 21 bases between them. The CDR3 spells CASSHQGVFPLQYF. For the CDR3, the DNA is TGTGCCAGCAGTCACCAGGGTGTTTTTCCCCTACAGTACTTC.

This clonotype was counted ten times or more. The chain links TRBV12-3 or TRBV12-4 to TRBJ1-5; D not resolved. This CDR3 has 13 amino acids. Trimming removed 6 bases from V and 2 bases from J, with 8 bases in between. The CDR3 sequence is CASRGLGNQPQHF. The CDR3 DNA sequence: TGTGCCAGCAGGGGGTTGGGCAATCAGCCCCAGCATTTT.

The chain has TRBV5-6 and TRBJ1-2; possibly TRBD1 for D (5 bases). The length of the CDR3 is 12 residues. Between the trimmed V and J ends, which lost 7 bases and 5 bases, there was a span of 12 bases. Germline CDR1 SGHDT, CDR2 YYEEEE. This CDR3 is CASASGLYGYTF. The CDR3 bases are TGTGCCAGCGCGTCGGGGCTTTATGGCTACACCTTC.

This clonotype appeared many times. The chain joins TRBV12-3 or TRBV12-4 to TRBJ2-7; possible D gene TRBD1, 6 bases. The CDR3 has 12 residues. Deletions cut 6 bases from V and 12 bases from J, with 18 bases between. The CDR3 nucleotides are TGTGCCAGCAGCCCAGGGGTGGGCCACACGTACTTC. Protein product: CASSPGVGHTYF.

This clonotype showed up many times. This rearrangement joins TRBV20-1 to TRBJ2-1, with 13 bases fitting TRBD2. The length of the CDR3 is 16 residues. CDR1 DFQATT and CDR2 SNEGSKA come from the germline V gene (reference sequence). J gave up 3 bases and V 7 bases, and 9 bases lay outside the gene matches. The CDR3: CSVKLAGGPIYNEQFF. DNA of the CDR3: TGCAGTGTTAAACTAGCGGGAGGGCCGATCTACAATGAGCAGTTCTTC.

The chain's CDR3 is CASSRGTGSNEKLFF. The DNA of the CDR3 is TGTGCCAGCAGCCGAGGTACAGGGTCTAATGAAAAACTGTTTTTT. The chain joins TRBV7-8 to TRBJ1-4, with D possibly TRBD1 on 6 matching bases. The CDR3 has 15 residues. Germline loops: CDR1 SGHVS, CDR2 FQNEAQ. The V end lost 5 bases, the J end lost 3 bases, and 13 bases lay between the germline ends.